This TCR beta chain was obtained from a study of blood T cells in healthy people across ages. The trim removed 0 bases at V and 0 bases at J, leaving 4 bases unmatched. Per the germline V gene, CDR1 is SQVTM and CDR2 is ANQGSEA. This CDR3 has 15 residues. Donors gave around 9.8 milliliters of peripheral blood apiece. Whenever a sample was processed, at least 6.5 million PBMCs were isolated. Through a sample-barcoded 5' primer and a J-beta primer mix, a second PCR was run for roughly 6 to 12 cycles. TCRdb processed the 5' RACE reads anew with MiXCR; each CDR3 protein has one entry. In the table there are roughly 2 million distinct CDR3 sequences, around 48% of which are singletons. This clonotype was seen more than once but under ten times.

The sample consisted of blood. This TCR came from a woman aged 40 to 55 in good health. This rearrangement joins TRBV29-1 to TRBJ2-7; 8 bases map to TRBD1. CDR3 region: CSVEERQGNSYEQYF. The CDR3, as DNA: TGCAGCGTTGAAGAGAGACAGGGGAACTCCTACGAGCAGTACTTC.